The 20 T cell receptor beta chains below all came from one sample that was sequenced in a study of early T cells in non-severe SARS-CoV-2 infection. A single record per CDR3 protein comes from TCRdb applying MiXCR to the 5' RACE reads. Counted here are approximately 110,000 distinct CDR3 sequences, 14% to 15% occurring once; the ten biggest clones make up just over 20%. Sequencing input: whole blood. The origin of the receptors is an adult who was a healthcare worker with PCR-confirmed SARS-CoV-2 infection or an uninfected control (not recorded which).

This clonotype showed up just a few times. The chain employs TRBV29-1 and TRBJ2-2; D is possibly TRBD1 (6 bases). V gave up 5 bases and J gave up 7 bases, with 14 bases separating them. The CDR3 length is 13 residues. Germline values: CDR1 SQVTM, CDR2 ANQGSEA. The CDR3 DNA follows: TGCAGCGTTCTCCACGACAGGAACGGGGAGCTGTTTTTT. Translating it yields CSVLHDRNGELFF.

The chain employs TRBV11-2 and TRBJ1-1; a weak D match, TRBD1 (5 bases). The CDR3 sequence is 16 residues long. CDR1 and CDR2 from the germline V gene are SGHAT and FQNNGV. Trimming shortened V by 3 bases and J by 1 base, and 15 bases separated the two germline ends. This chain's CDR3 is CASSFGTGLANTEAFF. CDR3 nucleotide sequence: TGTGCCAGCAGCTTCGGGACGGGCCTCGCGAACACTGAAGCTTTCTTT.

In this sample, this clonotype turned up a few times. This CDR3 reads CASSPGPLGQETQYF. The CDR3 DNA reads TGTGCCAGCAGCCCTGGACCGCTGGGGCAGGAGACCCAGTACTTC. The V and J genes are TRBV3-1 and TRBJ2-5; tentatively, D is TRBD1 (5 bases). This CDR3 has 15 residues. The germline gives CDR1 LGHDT, CDR2 YNNKEL (reference sequence). V gave up 4 bases and J gave up 5 bases, with 17 bases separating them.

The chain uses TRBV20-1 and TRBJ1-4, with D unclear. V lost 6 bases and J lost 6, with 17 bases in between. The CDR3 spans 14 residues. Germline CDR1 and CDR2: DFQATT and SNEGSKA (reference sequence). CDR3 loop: CSATGPTNDEKLFF. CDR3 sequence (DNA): TGCAGTGCAACTGGACCGACTAACGATGAAAAACTGTTTTTT.

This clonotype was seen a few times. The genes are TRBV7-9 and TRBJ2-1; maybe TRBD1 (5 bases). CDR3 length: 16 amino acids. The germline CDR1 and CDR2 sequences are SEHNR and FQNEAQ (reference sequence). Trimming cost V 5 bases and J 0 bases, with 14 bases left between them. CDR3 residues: CASSLLTESSYNEQFF. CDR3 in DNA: TGTGCCAGCAGCCTCTTGACAGAAAGCTCCTACAATGAGCAGTTCTTC.

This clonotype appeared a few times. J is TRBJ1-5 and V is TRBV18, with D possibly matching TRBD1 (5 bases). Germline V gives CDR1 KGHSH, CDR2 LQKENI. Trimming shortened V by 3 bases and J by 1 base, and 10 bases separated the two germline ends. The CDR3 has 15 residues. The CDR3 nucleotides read TGTGCCAGCTCACCCGTTGGGGGGAGCAATCAGCCCCAGCATTTT. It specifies CASSPVGGSNQPQHF.

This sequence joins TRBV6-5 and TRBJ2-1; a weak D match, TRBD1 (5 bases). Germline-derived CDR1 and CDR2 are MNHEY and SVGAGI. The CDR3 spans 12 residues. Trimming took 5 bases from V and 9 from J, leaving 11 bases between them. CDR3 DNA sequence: TGTGCCAGCAGTCAGGACACCGGTGAGCAGTTCTTC. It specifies CASSQDTGEQFF.

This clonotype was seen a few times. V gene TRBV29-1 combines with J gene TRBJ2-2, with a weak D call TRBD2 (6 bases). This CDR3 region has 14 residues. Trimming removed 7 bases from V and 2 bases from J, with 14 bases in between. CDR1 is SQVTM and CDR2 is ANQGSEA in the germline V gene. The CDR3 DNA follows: TGCAGCGGCGGGATGGGCAGTAACACCGGGGAGCTGTTTTTT. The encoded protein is CSGGMGSNTGELFF.

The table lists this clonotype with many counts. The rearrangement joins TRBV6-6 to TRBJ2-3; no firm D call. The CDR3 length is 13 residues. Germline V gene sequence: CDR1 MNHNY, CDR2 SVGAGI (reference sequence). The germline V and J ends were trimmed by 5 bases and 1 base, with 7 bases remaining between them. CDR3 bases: TGTGCCAGCAGTCACGGAGGCACAGATACGCAGTATTTT. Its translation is CASSHGGTDTQYF.

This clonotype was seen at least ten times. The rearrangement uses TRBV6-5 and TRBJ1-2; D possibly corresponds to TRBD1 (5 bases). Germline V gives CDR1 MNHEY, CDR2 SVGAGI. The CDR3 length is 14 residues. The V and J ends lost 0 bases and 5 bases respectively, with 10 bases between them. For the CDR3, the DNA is TGTGCCAGCAGTTACTCCACAGGAACATATGGCTACACCTTC. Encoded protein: CASSYSTGTYGYTF.

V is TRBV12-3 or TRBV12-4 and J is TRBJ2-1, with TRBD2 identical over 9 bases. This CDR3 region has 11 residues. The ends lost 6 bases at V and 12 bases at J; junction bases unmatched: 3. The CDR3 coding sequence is TGTGCCAGCAGCCGGGGACTAGCGCAGTTCTTC. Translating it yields CASSRGLAQFF.

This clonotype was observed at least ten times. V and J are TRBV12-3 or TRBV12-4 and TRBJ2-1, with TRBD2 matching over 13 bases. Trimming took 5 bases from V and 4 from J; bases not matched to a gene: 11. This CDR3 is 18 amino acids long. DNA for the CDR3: TGTGCCAGCAGTCCTACAGCTTGGACTAGCGGGGGTTACAATGAGCAGTTCTTC. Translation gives CASSPTAWTSGGYNEQFF.

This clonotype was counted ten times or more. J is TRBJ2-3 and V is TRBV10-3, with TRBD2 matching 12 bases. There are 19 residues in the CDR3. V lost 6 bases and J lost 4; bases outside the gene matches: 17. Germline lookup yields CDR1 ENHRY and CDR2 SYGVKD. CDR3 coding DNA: TGTGCCATCAGCACCCATCTAGCGGGGGGGTTGGATACCGCAGATACGCAGTATTTT. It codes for CAISTHLAGGLDTADTQYF.

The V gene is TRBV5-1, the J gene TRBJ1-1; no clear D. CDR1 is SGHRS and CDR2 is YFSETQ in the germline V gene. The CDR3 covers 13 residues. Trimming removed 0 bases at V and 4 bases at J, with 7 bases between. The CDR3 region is CASSLDGITEAFF. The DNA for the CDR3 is TGCGCCAGCAGCTTGGACGGAATCACTGAAGCTTTCTTT. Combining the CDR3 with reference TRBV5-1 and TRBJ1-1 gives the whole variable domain KAGVTQTPRYLIKTRGQQVTLSCSPISGHRSVSWYQQTPGQGLQFLFEYFSETQRNKGNFPGRFSGRQFSNSRSEMNVSTLELGDSALYLCASSLDGITEAFFGQGTRLTVV.

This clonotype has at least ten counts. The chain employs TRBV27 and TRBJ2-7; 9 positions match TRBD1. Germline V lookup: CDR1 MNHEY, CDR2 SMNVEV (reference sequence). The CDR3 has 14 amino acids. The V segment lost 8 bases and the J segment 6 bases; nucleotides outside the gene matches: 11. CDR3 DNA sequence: TGTGCCAGCCAAAAATTGGACAGGGGAATCGAGCAGTACTTC. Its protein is CASQKLDRGIEQYF.

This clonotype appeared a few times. CDR3: CASSLADRSNTGELFF. The CDR3 coding sequence is TGTGCCAGCAGCTTAGCGGACAGATCCAACACCGGGGAGCTGTTTTTT. The rearrangement uses TRBV7-8 and TRBJ2-2; possibly TRBD1 for D (6 bases). The CDR3 consists of 16 residues. Germline assignment: CDR1 SGHVS and CDR2 FQNEAQ. The V and J ends lost 0 bases and 2 bases respectively, with 10 bases between them.

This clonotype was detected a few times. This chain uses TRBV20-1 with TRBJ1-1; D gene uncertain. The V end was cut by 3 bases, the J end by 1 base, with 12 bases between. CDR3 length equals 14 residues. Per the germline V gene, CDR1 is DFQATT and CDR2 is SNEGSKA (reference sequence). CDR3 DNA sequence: TGCAGTGCTAGGGGTGGAGGGCCGAACACTGAAGCTTTCTTT. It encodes CSARGGGPNTEAFF.

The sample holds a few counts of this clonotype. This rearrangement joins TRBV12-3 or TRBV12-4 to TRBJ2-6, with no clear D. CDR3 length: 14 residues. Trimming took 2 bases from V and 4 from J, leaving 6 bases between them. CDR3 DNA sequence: TGTGCCAGCAGTTTAATGGCCGGGGCCAACGTCCTGACTTTC. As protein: CASSLMAGANVLTF.

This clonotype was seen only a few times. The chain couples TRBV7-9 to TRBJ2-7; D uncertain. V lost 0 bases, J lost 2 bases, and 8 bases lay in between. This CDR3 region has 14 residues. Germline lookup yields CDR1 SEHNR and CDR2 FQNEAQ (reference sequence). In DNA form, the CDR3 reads TGTGCCAGCAGCTTAGCACAGACTCCCTACGAGCAGTACTTC. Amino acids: CASSLAQTPYEQYF.

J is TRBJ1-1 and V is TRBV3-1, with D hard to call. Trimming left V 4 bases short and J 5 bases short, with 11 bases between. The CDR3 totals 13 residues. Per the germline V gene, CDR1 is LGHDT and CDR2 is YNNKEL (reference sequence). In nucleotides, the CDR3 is TGTGCCAGCAGCCCTGTAGGGAATACTGAAGCTTTCTTT. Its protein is CASSPVGNTEAFF. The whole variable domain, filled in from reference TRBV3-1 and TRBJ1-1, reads DTAVSQTPKYLVTQMGNDKSIKCEQNLGHDTMYWYKQDSKKFLKIMFSYNNKELIINETVPNRFSPKSPDKAHLNLHINSLELGDSAVYFCASSPVGNTEAFFGQGTRLTVV.